The following is a T cell receptor beta chain sequence with its context. Its target is not known. Clones were read by immunoSEQ multiplex PCR, and TCRdb kept only the in-frame ones, dropping some. The repertoire has over a million clones, approximately 78% of them found once; the top ten carry 0.61%. The data belong to a study of shared clonotypes between healthy human individuals. About the research overall: A couple of female and a few male donors aged 18 to 49 were enrolled. Study-wide points: Estimated richness values were generally larger in naive subsets than in memory subsets.

Adult donors, all healthy and HIV-negative, had no recent acute infections or vaccinations. Trimming left V 4 bases short and J 7 bases short, with 14 bases between. The CDR3 consists of 15 residues. Germline CDR1 is MGHDK and CDR2 is SYGVNS. The chain links TRBV25-1 to TRBJ1-6; the D gene is possibly TRBD1 (5 bases). Sample: memory CD4+ T cells from PBMCs. The subset was: CD45RA-negative fraction. This sequence originates from a man aged 18 to 35 in good health. Some clones in this sample may be carry-over from other donors' samples. CDR3 bases: TGTGCCAGCAGTGCCCTCACAGGAACCAATTCACCCCTCCACTTT. It codes for CASSALTGTNSPLHF.